These 31 T cell receptor beta chains were all obtained from the same sample, sequenced in a study of cytomegalovirus exposure and HLA in healthy donors. PCR primers comprised 60 Vbeta and 13 Jbeta primers. Generated by immunoSEQ multiplex PCR, the TCRdb table keeps only in-frame clones and is missing some. The sample carries about 40,000 clones, 60% to 75% recorded once. Sequencing was done on a sample of PBMCs. The receptors come from a man aged 35-49 years in good health and CMV-seronegative.

This clone was detected only a few times. V and J are TRBV15 and TRBJ2-7; D is possibly TRBD2 (5 bases). This CDR3 spans 15 amino acids. V was cut by 0 bases and J by 1 base, with 10 bases left in between. Germline CDR1 LNHNV, CDR2 YYDKDF (reference sequence). CDR3: CATSRESPGSYEQYF. The DNA for the CDR3 is TGTGCCACCAGCAGAGAGTCTCCGGGGTCCTACGAGCAGTACTTC.

This clone appeared a few times. The chain is built from TRBV7-3 and TRBJ1-1; D remains ambiguous. This CDR3 contains 13 residues. Germline V lookup: CDR1 SGHTA, CDR2 FQGTGA. V was trimmed by 2 bases and J by 0 bases, leaving 4 bases between them. The CDR3 reads CASSLSLNTEAFF. DNA of the CDR3: TGTGCCAGCAGCTTATCTTTGAACACTGAAGCTTTCTTT.

This chain links TRBV4-1 with TRBJ1-4; no clear D gene. The ends were cut back, 2 bases at V and 0 bases at J, with 4 bases in the middle. Looked up from germline, CDR1 is MGHRA and CDR2 is YSYEKL. The CDR3 extends over 14 amino acids. CDR3 loop: CASSQTATNEKLFF. The DNA of the CDR3 is TGCGCCAGCAGCCAAACAGCAACTAATGAAAAACTGTTTTTT.

The chain carries TRBV9 and TRBJ2-1, with a weak D call TRBD2 (6 bases). This CDR3 has 15 residues. V shed 0 bases and J shed 5 bases, with 12 bases lying between them. The germline V gene has CDR1 SGDLS and CDR2 YYNGEE. CDR3 coding DNA: TGTGCCAGCAGCGTAGGGCTAGCGATAAACAATGAGCAGTTCTTC. This encodes CASSVGLAINNEQFF.

CDR3 in amino acids: CAWSVTADSGNTIYF. In DNA form, the CDR3 reads TGTGCCTGGAGTGTAACAGCCGACTCTGGAAACACCATATATTTT. The chain joins TRBV30 to TRBJ1-3; D unresolved. V gave up 0 bases and J gave up 0 bases, with 9 bases separating them. This CDR3 contains 15 residues. The V gene's germline CDR1 is GTSNPN and CDR2 SVGIG (reference sequence).

This chain joins TRBV9 and TRBJ2-2, with TRBD2 identical over 8 bases. Germline CDR1 SGDLS, CDR2 YYNGEE. This CDR3 has 16 amino acids. Germline trimming cut 0 bases from V and 6 bases from J; bases unmatched to any gene: 7. DNA of the CDR3: TGTGCCAGCAGCGTAGGGGCCGGGGGGGCCTCCGGGGAGCTGTTTTTT. Its protein product is CASSVGAGGASGELFF.

V gene TRBV18 combines with J gene TRBJ1-1; D is possibly TRBD1 (5 bases). The germline V and J ends were trimmed by 2 bases and 4 bases, with 14 bases remaining between them. The germline CDR1 and CDR2 sequences are KGHSH and LQKENI. This CDR3 comprises 15 residues. DNA of the CDR3: TGTGCCAGCTCACCAGGGGCAGGCTGGCCCACTGAAGCTTTCTTT. Protein sequence: CASSPGAGWPTEAFF. Full variable domain (rest looked up from reference TRBV18 and TRBJ1-1): NAGVMQNPRHLVRRRGQEARLRCSPMKGHSHVYWYRQLPEEGLKFMVYLQKENIIDESGMPKERFSAEFPKEGPSILRIQQVVRGDSAAYFCASSPGAGWPTEAFFGQGTRLTVV.

The J gene is TRBJ2-1, the V gene TRBV10-3; the match to TRBD2 covers 13 bases. Per germline, CDR1 ENHRY and CDR2 SYGVKD. This CDR3 contains 15 residues. V shed 4 bases, J shed 5 bases, and the junction held 2 bases outside the gene matches. CDR3 residues: CAISGGLAGNNEQFF. The DNA of the CDR3 is TGTGCCATCAGTGGGGGACTAGCGGGGAACAATGAGCAGTTCTTC.

This clone appeared a few times. The J gene is TRBJ2-7, the V gene TRBV11-2; a weak D match, TRBD1 (6 bases). The germline V and J ends were trimmed by 5 bases and 1 base, with 9 bases remaining between them. Germline V gene lookup returns CDR1 SGHAT and CDR2 FQNNGV. The CDR3 length is 13 residues. Here the CDR3 reads CASSVGQSYEQYF. In nucleotides, the CDR3 is TGTGCCAGCAGCGTCGGACAGTCCTACGAGCAGTACTTC.

This clone was seen a single time. The chain couples TRBV6-1 to TRBJ1-6; TRBD1 agrees at 9 bases. The CDR3 is 15 residues long. Per germline, CDR1 MNHNS and CDR2 SASEGT. The junction had 13 bases not matched to a gene; V was cut back by 9 bases and J by 10 bases. The CDR3 DNA is TGTGCCAGTCAAGCGCCCGGGACAGGGTGGTCACCCCTCCACTTT. Protein: CASQAPGTGWSPLHF.

The chain recombines TRBV30 with TRBJ2-2; D is possibly TRBD2 (6 bases). The CDR3 is 19 amino acids. Trimming cost V 8 bases and J 4 bases, with 32 bases left between them. Germline V CDR1 and CDR2: GTSNPN, SVGIG (reference sequence). The CDR3 nucleotides read TGTGCCACTACCTCCACTAAGCGCCGCGGGGTCGGTGGCACCGGGGAGCTGTTTTTT. Protein sequence: CATTSTKRRGVGGTGELFF.

Only a few counts were recorded for this clone. The junction departs from germline at one end; a sequencing error may be responsible. The J gene is TRBJ2-3, the V gene TRBV10-3; no clear D gene. The CDR3 is made up of 12 amino acids. Germline-derived CDR1 and CDR2 are ENHRY and SYGVKD. As DNA, the CDR3 is TGTGCCATCAGTCTAAGCACCGATACGCAGTATTTT. Translating gives CAISLSTDTQYF.

The gene calls are TRBV5-1 and TRBJ2-7, with D maybe TRBD2 (6 bases). V was trimmed by 2 bases and J by 0 bases, leaving 15 bases between them. Germline V lookup: CDR1 SGHRS, CDR2 YFSETQ. The CDR3 has 16 amino acids. CDR3 DNA: TGCGCCAGCAGCTTCGGCGGGACGGGGAGCTCCTACGAGCAGTACTTC. This sequence encodes CASSFGGTGSSYEQYF.

The chain recombines TRBV6-5 with TRBJ2-7, with D hard to call. Germline CDR1 and CDR2: MNHEY and SVGAGI. V was clipped by 2 bases and J by 0 bases, with 5 bases between them. This CDR3 spans 13 amino acids. The CDR3 sequence: CASSYTGSYEQYF. The CDR3 coding sequence is TGTGCCAGCAGTTACACGGGCTCCTACGAGCAGTACTTC.

The chain has TRBV10-3 and TRBJ1-1; 9 bases align to TRBD1. The V and J ends lost 6 bases and 1 base, in that order; junction bases with no gene match: 3. Looked up from germline, CDR1 is ENHRY and CDR2 is SYGVKD. This CDR3 is 14 amino acids long. DNA for the CDR3: TGTGCCATCAGGGGACAGGGAGGGAACACTGAAGCTTTCTTT. Protein: CAIRGQGGNTEAFF.

This chain joins TRBV5-8 and TRBJ1-1; no reliable D call. Germline loops: CDR1 SGHTS, CDR2 YDEGEE. The CDR3 consists of 12 residues. Trimming took 0 bases from V and 6 from J, leaving 6 bases between them. CDR3 DNA sequence: TGTGCCAGCAGCTTGGGTAGAGCTGAAGCTTTCTTT. Amino acid sequence: CASSLGRAEAFF.

This chain's CDR3 is CASSLGQSNQPQHF. The DNA for the CDR3 is TGTGCCAGTAGTTTGGGACAGTCCAATCAGCCCCAGCATTTT. V usage is TRBV19 and J usage is TRBJ1-5; 7 positions match TRBD1. This CDR3 is built from 14 residues. J was trimmed by 3 bases and V by 5 bases; bases with no gene match: 4. Germline CDR1 is LNHDA and CDR2 is SQIVND (reference sequence).

This clone was observed a few times. The chain recombines TRBV7-2 with TRBJ1-1; tentative D call: TRBD1 (5 bases). The CDR3 extends over 14 amino acids. V lost 4 bases, J lost 5 bases, and 14 bases lay in between. Germline loops: CDR1 SGHTA, CDR2 FQGNSA. This chain's CDR3 is CASSSTGRTTEAFF. CDR3 nucleotides: TGTGCCAGCAGCTCAACGGGTCGGACAACTGAAGCTTTCTTT.

In its sample, this clone was seen once. The chain joins TRBV4-2 to TRBJ2-3; D perhaps matches TRBD2 (5 bases). CDR1 is LGHNA and CDR2 is YNFKEQ in the germline V gene. V lost 1 base, J lost 2 bases, and 10 bases lay in between. The CDR3 contains 15 residues. As DNA, the CDR3 is TGTGCCAGCAGCCAAGGAGGGCCTAACACAGATACGCAGTATTTT. This gives the protein CASSQGGPNTDTQYF.

This chain joins TRBV5-4 and TRBJ1-1, with TRBD1 matching 9 bases. Germline CDR1 and CDR2: SGHNT and YYREEE (reference sequence). The CDR3 totals 13 residues. Trimming took 3 bases from V and 6 from J; bases not matched to a gene: 3. The CDR3 DNA reads as TGTGCCAGCAGCTACGACAGGGGGGCTGAAGCTTTCTTT. Translating gives CASSYDRGAEAFF.

The V gene is TRBV4-1, the J gene TRBJ2-2, with TRBD2 as a possible D gene (6 bases). The CDR3 consists of 14 residues. The germline V gene encodes CDR1 MGHRA and CDR2 YSYEKL. V gave up 1 base and J gave up 6 bases, with 9 bases separating them. This CDR3 reads CASSQAGGAGELFF. The CDR3 coding sequence is TGCGCCAGCAGCCAAGCAGGAGGGGCCGGGGAGCTGTTTTTT.

The CDR3 sequence: CASSLEEGGYTF. Written as DNA, the CDR3 is TGTGCCAGCAGCTTAGAAGAGGGTGGCTACACCTTC. This chain uses TRBV7-9 with TRBJ1-2; D gene ambiguous. V was clipped by 1 base and J by 7 bases, with 7 bases between them. The length of the CDR3 is 12 residues. Germline loops: CDR1 SEHNR, CDR2 FQNEAQ (reference sequence).

This rearrangement joins TRBV9 to TRBJ2-3, with TRBD2 matching 8 bases. V lost 0 bases to trimming and J lost 5 bases; unmatched junction nucleotides: 8. Germline V gene lookup returns CDR1 SGDLS and CDR2 YYNGEE. There are 16 residues in the CDR3. Here the CDR3 DNA reads TGTGCCAGCAGCGTAGGTGCGGGGGGAACCGGAGATACGCAGTATTTT. Translating it yields CASSVGAGGTGDTQYF.

This chain connects TRBV6-1 to TRBJ1-6, with TRBD1 as a possible D gene (5 bases). This CDR3 is 16 amino acids long. Trimming shortened V by 0 bases and J by 8 bases, and 14 bases separated the two germline ends. Germline V gene sequence: CDR1 MNHNS, CDR2 SASEGT. The CDR3: CASSEAPQGTYSPLHF. The CDR3 DNA reads TGTGCCAGCAGTGAAGCCCCGCAGGGTACTTATTCACCCCTCCACTTT.

J is TRBJ1-6 and V is TRBV7-9, with TRBD1 matching over 9 bases. V lost 4 bases and J lost 9; bases outside the gene matches: 7. The V gene's germline CDR1 is SEHNR and CDR2 FQNEAQ (reference sequence). The CDR3 runs 15 residues. The CDR3 is CASSSGQGSISPLHF. In DNA form, the CDR3 reads TGTGCCAGCAGCTCGGGACAGGGAAGTATTTCACCCCTCCACTTT.

The CDR3 is CSVAGRGTYEQYF. In DNA form, the CDR3 reads TGCAGCGTCGCCGGAAGGGGTACCTACGAGCAGTACTTC. The V and J genes are TRBV29-1 and TRBJ2-7, with D perhaps TRBD1 (5 bases). The CDR3 sequence is 13 residues long. Germline V gene data show CDR1 as SQVTM and CDR2 as ANQGSEA. V was pared by 6 bases and J by 2 bases, with 14 bases between.

This chain uses TRBV27 with TRBJ1-5, with D unclear. This CDR3 has 11 residues. Between the trimmed V and J ends, which lost 10 bases and 2 bases, there was a span of 6 bases. In germline, CDR1 is MNHEY, CDR2 SMNVEV (reference sequence). CDR3 in amino acids: CATGRNQPQHF. The CDR3 DNA reads TGTGCCACCGGTCGCAATCAGCCCCAGCATTTT.

The chain is built from TRBV6-1 and TRBJ2-5, with D hard to call. The CDR3 sequence is 14 residues long. Germline V gene sequence: CDR1 MNHNS, CDR2 SASEGT. V lost 1 base and J lost 4, with 10 bases in between. CDR3 sequence: CASSEDTPRETQYF. CDR3 nucleotide sequence: TGTGCCAGCAGTGAAGATACACCCCGAGAGACCCAGTACTTC.

The chain links TRBV11-2 to TRBJ2-1, with TRBD2 as a possible D gene (7 bases). This CDR3 has 13 amino acids. V was shortened by 5 bases and J by 10 bases, with 15 bases between the two germline ends. Germline V gene data show CDR1 as SGHAT and CDR2 as FQNNGV. The CDR3 reads CASSTRGGGEQFF. CDR3 sequence (DNA): TGTGCCAGCAGCACAAGGGGGGGAGGAGAGCAGTTCTTC.

The gene calls are TRBV30 and TRBJ1-2; D gene uncertain. Germline values: CDR1 GTSNPN, CDR2 SVGIG (reference sequence). Deletions cut 2 bases from V and 8 bases from J, with 9 bases between. This CDR3 spans 11 amino acids. The DNA for the CDR3 is TGTGCCTGGAGTCCCGGGGAAGGCTACACCTTC. It is translated as CAWSPGEGYTF. Filled out from reference TRBV30 and TRBJ1-2, the complete variable domain reads SQTIHQWPATLVQPVGSPLSLECTVEGTSNPNLYWYRQAAGRGLQLLFYSVGIGQISSEVPQNLSASRPQDRQFILSSKKLLLSDSGFYLCAWSPGEGYTFGSGTRLTVV.

The gene calls are TRBV30 and TRBJ1-1, with a possible D match to TRBD1 (6 bases). Germline CDR1 and CDR2: GTSNPN and SVGIG (reference sequence). This CDR3 is 14 amino acids long. Deletions cut 2 bases from V and 1 base from J, with 11 bases between. The CDR3: CAWSPGHANTEAFF. The CDR3 DNA reads TGTGCCTGGAGTCCGGGACACGCGAACACTGAAGCTTTCTTT.